This entry features one T cell receptor beta chain sequence. No antigen is known for it. Base qualities are not provided; no much larger clone lies one nucleotide away. Clipping removes 7 bases from V and 1 base from J, with 5 as the unmatched junction base count. Looking up the germline V gene yields CDR1 MDHEN and CDR2 SYDVKM. Including cysteine and phenylalanine, the CDR3 has 15 amino acids. Solely the CDR3 DNA is kept, with 45 bases framed from the first base. The receptor library was made with PCR. Sequencing used an Illumina HiSeq 2500. TCR library preparation used molecular barcoding, with unique molecular identifiers applied to normalize quantification of the TCRbeta repertoire. The raw public data were reprocessed by TCRdb itself: fastp quality trimming at Q25, MiXCR clonotype calling, in-frame beta chains only. Each entry is one CDR3 protein sequence, shown with its most common DNA and genes. The sample records a few hundred thousand distinct CDR3 sequences, around 20% of which are singletons. The ten largest clones represent approximately 3.8% of the sample.

This record belongs to a study of T-cell reconstitution after alpha-beta-depleted transplantation in children (dated by TCRdb to 2015 to 2016). General notes on the study: The study quantitatively tracked T-cell immune reconstitution after TCRalphabeta/CD19-depleted allogeneic hematopoietic cell transplantation in children using TCR repertoire profiling.

This specimen was PBMCs from the stem cell graft donor, taken from the stem cell graft. The sequence is built from TRBV28 and TRBJ2-3, and TRBD2 aligns with 10 junction nucleotides. This sequence was found in a human donor who donated a stem cell graft to a child with acute myeloid leukemia. The DNA sequence is given as TGTGCCAGCACCTCAGGACTAGCGGGCACAGATACGCAGTATTTT. It codes for CASTSGLAGTDTQYF.